Following are 14 T cell receptor beta chains from one sample sequenced in a study of blood T cell repertoires in COVID-19. Assay used: immunoSEQ multiplex PCR; TCRdb lists only in-frame clones, some missing. The sample records 260,000 or so clones, approximately 84% being singletons. Sequenced material: peripheral blood. The receptors originated from a human donor in a cohort sampled during active COVID-19.

This chain joins TRBV28 and TRBJ2-2; TRBD2 might be the D (5 bases). Germline V CDR1 and CDR2: MDHEN, SYDVKM. The V and J ends lost 2 bases and 0 bases respectively, with 7 bases between them. The CDR3 is 15 amino acids. Here the CDR3 reads CASSLPGTNTGELFF. The CDR3 bases are TGTGCCAGCAGTTTACCGGGGACGAACACCGGGGAGCTGTTTTTT.

The rearrangement links TRBV7-9 to TRBJ2-5; TRBD2 matches at 11 bases. CDR3 length: 17 residues. The J segment lost 6 bases and the V segment lost 4 bases, leaving 13 bases of the junction unmatched. Per germline, CDR1 SEHNR and CDR2 FQNEAQ (reference sequence). In nucleotides, the CDR3 is TGTGCCAGCAGCTCGACCGTTTTAGCGGGGGGGCGTCAGACCCAGTACTTC. It codes for CASSSTVLAGGRQTQYF.

The sample holds one count of this clone. The chain is built from TRBV28 and TRBJ2-6; TRBD1 matches at 7 bases. The germline V gene has CDR1 MDHEN and CDR2 SYDVKM. With 2 bases clipped from V and 4 bases from J, the junction kept 8 bases outside the gene matches. This CDR3 comprises 17 residues. The CDR3 loop reads CASSLATGPIGANVLTF. As DNA, the CDR3 is TGTGCCAGCAGTTTAGCGACAGGGCCCATCGGGGCCAACGTCCTGACTTTC. Full variable domain (rest looked up from reference TRBV28 and TRBJ2-6): DVKVTQSSRYLVKRTGEKVFLECVQDMDHENMFWYRQDPGLGLRLIYFSYDVKMKEKGDIPEGYSVSREKKERFSLILESASTNQTSMYLCASSLATGPIGANVLTFGAGSRLTVL.

The rearrangement links TRBV19 to TRBJ2-2; D perhaps matches TRBD1 (6 bases). Germline values: CDR1 LNHDA, CDR2 SQIVND (reference sequence). The CDR3 consists of 17 residues. Trimming cost V 5 bases and J 7 bases, with 23 bases left between them. Here the CDR3 reads CASSPNGQGKRGGELFF. The CDR3 DNA reads as TGTGCCAGTAGTCCAAATGGGCAGGGGAAAAGAGGCGGGGAGCTGTTTTTT.

The chain recombines TRBV6-2 or TRBV6-3 with TRBJ2-4; perhaps TRBD2 as D (7 bases). With 2 bases removed from V and 2 bases from J, the gap between germline ends came to 13 bases. The germline V gene encodes CDR1 MNHEY and CDR2 SVGEGT. The CDR3 consists of 16 residues. DNA of the CDR3: TGTGCCAGCAGTTACGCTAGGGGGGGTTCCAAAAACATTCAGTACTTC. This translates into CASSYARGGSKNIQYF.

The V gene is TRBV19, the J gene TRBJ2-3, with D perhaps TRBD1 (6 bases). Germline V lookup: CDR1 LNHDA, CDR2 SQIVND (reference sequence). V lost 3 bases and J lost 1, with 11 bases in between. The CDR3 runs 15 residues. The CDR3 nucleotides are TGTGCCAGTAGTATGATGGGGGCTGGCACAGATACGCAGTATTTT. Its translation: CASSMMGAGTDTQYF.

The chain joins TRBV19 to TRBJ2-1; 7 bases are shared with TRBD2. The V gene's germline CDR1 is LNHDA and CDR2 SQIVND (reference sequence). The CDR3 sequence is 13 residues long. The V segment lost 6 bases and the J segment 9 bases; nucleotides outside the gene matches: 8. The CDR3 coding sequence is TGTGCCAGTAGGCAGCGGGGCGGCTCTGAGCAGTTCTTC. It codes for CASRQRGGSEQFF.

This clone was observed a few times. This chain uses TRBV7-3 with TRBJ2-5; 12 bases are shared with TRBD1. CDR3 length: 17 residues. Germline values: CDR1 SGHTA, CDR2 FQGTGA. With V trimmed by 5 bases and J by 4 bases, 11 bases remained unmatched. The CDR3 DNA sequence: TGTGCCAGCAGCCGGGGGACAGGGGGCGCGGTAGGAGAGACCCAGTACTTC. It codes for CASSRGTGGAVGETQYF.

CDR3 region: CASSLARDFEQFF. The CDR3 region has the DNA TGCGCCAGCAGCTTGGCTAGAGATTTCGAGCAGTTCTTC. The rearrangement joins TRBV5-1 to TRBJ2-1; D gene ambiguous. CDR1 and CDR2 from the germline V gene are SGHRS and YFSETQ. Trimming pared 0 bases from V and 10 bases from J, leaving 11 bases between. CDR3 length: 13 amino acids. The variable domain in full, completed from reference TRBV5-1 and TRBJ2-1, reads KAGVTQTPRYLIKTRGQQVTLSCSPISGHRSVSWYQQTPGQGLQFLFEYFSETQRNKGNFPGRFSGRQFSNSRSEMNVSTLELGDSALYLCASSLARDFEQFFGPGTRLTVL.

This chain connects TRBV18 to TRBJ2-7, with 7 bases fitting TRBD2. Trimming took 8 bases from V and 6 from J; bases not matched to a gene: 16. The CDR3 covers 15 residues. Germline values: CDR1 KGHSH, CDR2 LQKENI. The CDR3 DNA reads as TGTGCCAGCACCCAGTCGGGCGGGAGAGACGCCGAGCAGTACTTC. The encoded protein is CASTQSGGRDAEQYF. The entire variable domain, with the rest obtained from reference TRBV18 and TRBJ2-7, is as follows: NAGVMQNPRHLVRRRGQEARLRCSPMKGHSHVYWYRQLPEEGLKFMVYLQKENIIDESGMPKERFSAEFPKEGPSILRIQQVVRGDSAAYFCASTQSGGRDAEQYFGPGTRLTVT.

The chain uses TRBV5-1 and TRBJ2-1; 8 bases are shared with TRBD2. Losses at the gene ends were 4 bases for V and 0 bases for J; bases not matched to a gene: 6. CDR3 length: 16 residues. The germline CDR1 and CDR2 sequences are SGHRS and YFSETQ. The CDR3 reads CASSRKAGVSYNEQFF. CDR3 DNA: TGCGCCAGCAGCCGGAAAGCGGGAGTCTCCTACAATGAGCAGTTCTTC.

The V call is TRBV7-9, the J call TRBJ2-7; no reliable D call. The CDR3 is 12 residues long. Looked up from germline, CDR1 is SEHNR and CDR2 is FQNEAQ (reference sequence). V dropped 5 bases and J dropped 0 bases, with 5 bases sitting between them. DNA of the CDR3: TGTGCCAGCAGCGGCAGCTCCTACGAGCAGTACTTC. Amino acid sequence: CASSGSSYEQYF.

CDR3 residues: CATSVGQGAPGGNQPQHF. In nucleotides, the CDR3 is TGTGCCACCAGTGTGGGACAGGGGGCGCCTGGGGGCAATCAGCCCCAGCATTTT. V and J are TRBV24-1 and TRBJ1-5; 12 bases align to TRBD1. The germline V gene has CDR1 KGHDR and CDR2 SFDVKD. This CDR3 is built from 18 residues. J was trimmed by 2 bases and V by 5 bases; bases with no gene match: 9.

In this sample, this clone turned up a few times. Other DNA sequences in the same sample also yield this CDR3. The chain is built from TRBV11-3 and TRBJ2-7, with 7 bases fitting TRBD1. Per the germline V gene, CDR1 is SGHNT and CDR2 is YENEEA. Trimming removed 1 base from V and 2 bases from J; junction bases left unmatched: 2. The CDR3 contains 14 residues. The CDR3 coding sequence is TGTGCCAGCAGCTTAGGGACAGGCCCCTACGAGCAGTACTTC. Its protein is CASSLGTGPYEQYF.